A single sample is the source of the 21 T cell receptor beta chains below, sequenced in a study of vaccination and CD4 T cells after COVID-19. These TCRs' antigens remain unknown. The Oncomine TCR Beta short-read assay sequenced DNA from cultured CD4+ T cells. TCRdb re-called the PCR reads with MiXCR, one entry per CDR3 protein. The repertoire has about 3,400 distinct CDR3 sequences, more than 20% of them found once; the top ten carry more than 25%. The treatment here: 10-day PBMC culture with coronavirus spike peptide pools or control peptides (ViraFEST assay). Collection of the unexposed donor's CD4+ T cells took place before the COVID-19 pandemic (2011-2018). The specimen was CD4+ T cells from blood, cultured in vitro. Source of these receptors: a human donor in good health.

V and J are TRBV4-3 and TRBJ1-1, with 7 bases identical to TRBD1. Per germline, CDR1 LGHNA and CDR2 YSLEER. This CDR3 is 16 amino acids long. V lost 4 bases, J lost 0 bases, and 8 bases stayed unmatched. CDR3 residues: CASSRGQAHMNTEAFF. CDR3 sequence (DNA): TGCGCCAGCAGCCGAGGACAGGCCCACATGAACACTGAAGCTTTCTTT.

The chain recombines TRBV28 with TRBJ2-6; a weak D match, TRBD1 (5 bases). CDR3 size: 18 residues. V shed 7 bases and J shed 2 bases, with 21 bases lying between them. Germline CDR1 is MDHEN and CDR2 is SYDVKM. The CDR3 here is CASTPWQGIAPGANVLTF. CDR3 sequence (DNA): TGTGCCAGCACCCCTTGGCAGGGTATAGCCCCTGGGGCCAACGTCCTGACTTTC.

The V call is TRBV28, the J call TRBJ2-7, with TRBD2 identical over 9 bases. J gave up 6 bases and V 5 bases, and 14 bases lay outside the gene matches. The V gene's germline CDR1 is MDHEN and CDR2 SYDVKM. The CDR3 length is 16 residues. The CDR3, as DNA: TGTGCCAGCAGTGCGGCGGCTAGCGGGATACTCACCGAGCAGTACTTC. It yields the protein CASSAAASGILTEQYF.

This clonotype came up a few times. The V call is TRBV7-2, the J call TRBJ2-3, with 7 positions matching TRBD2. J gave up 3 bases and V 11 bases, and 5 bases lay outside the gene matches. Germline V lookup: CDR1 SGHTA, CDR2 FQGNSA. The CDR3 is 12 residues long. CDR3 sequence: CAGGEDTDTQYF. The CDR3 nucleotides read TGTGCCGGGGGGGAGGATACAGATACGCAGTATTTT.

This clonotype was picked up a small number of times. The chain carries TRBV5-6 and TRBJ2-7; D is ambiguous. V lost 0 bases and J 3 bases, leaving 16 bases between the germline ends. The CDR3 extends over 16 amino acids. Germline V gene lookup returns CDR1 SGHDT and CDR2 YYEEEE. CDR3 sequence: CASSLGVQVTVYEQYF. CDR3 DNA sequence: TGTGCCAGCAGCTTGGGGGTGCAAGTGACCGTCTACGAGCAGTACTTC.

This clonotype is judged medium-sized. The chain carries TRBV10-1 and TRBJ2-6; no reliable D call. Trimming pared 4 bases from V and 0 bases from J, leaving 10 bases between. The CDR3 loop spans 16 amino acids. Germline loops: CDR1 WNHNN, CDR2 SYGVQD (reference sequence). The CDR3 DNA sequence: TGCGCCAGCAGTGTTGAGCGACGCTCTGGGGCCAACGTCCTGACTTTC. It specifies CASSVERRSGANVLTF.

The chain has TRBV6-1 and TRBJ1-6, with 7 bases lining up with TRBD1. V dropped 4 bases and J dropped 8; count of bases not matched to a gene: 8. The CDR3 runs to 15 residues. The germline gives CDR1 MNHNS, CDR2 SASEGT. CDR3 DNA sequence: TGTGCCAGCAGTGCGCCCGCAGGGGGAGATTCACCCCTCCACTTT. It specifies CASSAPAGGDSPLHF.

This clonotype has more than one count but fewer than ten. The chain is built from TRBV29-1 and TRBJ1-2; the match to TRBD1 covers 10 bases. The CDR3 loop spans 12 amino acids. From germline, CDR1 is SQVTM and CDR2 ANQGSEA. After removal of 6 bases from V and 6 bases from J, the junction contained 4 bases not matched to a gene. The CDR3 loop reads CSVPGQGNGYTF. The CDR3, as DNA: TGCAGCGTCCCGGGACAGGGGAATGGCTACACCTTC.

This chain links TRBV5-1 with TRBJ2-5; tentative D call: TRBD1 (5 bases). CDR3 length equals 14 residues. Germline V gene data show CDR1 as SGHRS and CDR2 as YFSETQ. V was cut by 0 bases and J by 3 bases, with 9 bases left in between. The CDR3 region is CASSLASGKETQYF. For the CDR3, the DNA is TGCGCCAGCAGCTTGGCTTCAGGGAAAGAGACCCAGTACTTC.

The chain has TRBV6-2 or TRBV6-3 and TRBJ1-5, with a possible D match to TRBD1 (5 bases). Trimming took off 7 bases at V and 5 bases at J, with 18 bases between the two ends. This CDR3 is 15 amino acids long. The germline gives CDR1 MNHEY, CDR2 SVGEGT. The CDR3 is CASTSDDRPYQPQHF. The CDR3 DNA reads as TGTGCCAGCACTTCAGATGACAGACCTTATCAGCCCCAGCATTTT.

This clonotype was seen a few times. The chain carries TRBV7-2 and TRBJ1-2; D might be TRBD1 (5 bases). The CDR3 runs 12 residues. V lost 5 bases and J 8 bases, leaving 12 bases between the germline ends. Germline lookup yields CDR1 SGHTA and CDR2 FQGNSA. CDR3 amino acids: CASSPGQGGYTF. CDR3 DNA: TGTGCCAGCAGCCCCGGCCAGGGCGGCTACACCTTC.

The V gene is TRBV19, the J gene TRBJ2-1; D call uncertain. From germline, CDR1 is LNHDA and CDR2 SQIVND (reference sequence). Trimming stripped 6 bases from V and 3 bases from J, with 15 bases between. CDR3 length: 15 amino acids. Written as DNA, the CDR3 is TGTGCCAGTAGAAGGTCCAGCAGGAACTACAATGAGCAGTTCTTC. Its protein is CASRRSSRNYNEQFF.

The chain carries TRBV29-1 and TRBJ2-3; tentative D call: TRBD1 (6 bases). This CDR3 comprises 13 residues. V was clipped by 7 bases and J by 6 bases, with 17 bases between them. CDR1 is SQVTM, CDR2 ANQGSEA, per germline. In DNA, the CDR3 is TGCAGCGGGGGACACAATGCCCCCGATACGCAGTATTTT. Protein sequence: CSGGHNAPDTQYF.

The chain couples TRBV7-3 to TRBJ2-5, with 8 bases matching TRBD2. The CDR3 has 14 residues. Germline-derived CDR1 and CDR2 are SGHTA and FQGTGA. J was trimmed by 4 bases and V by 5 bases; bases with no gene match: 6. CDR3 in DNA: TGTGCCAGCAGCCCCTCGGGGGGGAGAGAGACCCAGTACTTC. Its protein is CASSPSGGRETQYF.

V and J are TRBV2 and TRBJ2-7; TRBD2 is a possible D gene (5 bases). Germline CDR1 is SNHLY and CDR2 is FYNNEI. CDR3 length: 13 amino acids. V was pared by 3 bases and J by 7 bases, with 13 bases between. The CDR3 DNA sequence: TGTGCCAGCAGTGATCTTGAGGGTGGGGAGCAGTACTTC. Its protein is CASSDLEGGEQYF.

The CDR3 DNA is TGCGCCAGCGGCCCTATGGGACGGAGGGTTGGCTACACCTTC. Its translation: CASGPMGRRVGYTF. The gene calls are TRBV5-1 and TRBJ1-2; a possible D gene is TRBD1 (5 bases). The CDR3 consists of 14 residues. V was pared by 7 bases and J by 7 bases, with 20 bases between. From germline, CDR1 is SGHRS and CDR2 YFSETQ. Complete variable domain (other parts from reference TRBV5-1 and TRBJ1-2): KAGVTQTPRYLIKTRGQQVTLSCSPISGHRSVSWYQQTPGQGLQFLFEYFSETQRNKGNFPGRFSGRQFSNSRSEMNVSTLELGDSALYLCASGPMGRRVGYTFGSGTRLTVV.

This clonotype came up a few times. J is TRBJ2-5 and V is TRBV27, with 7 positions matching TRBD2. V shed 6 bases, J shed 1 base, and the junction held 8 bases outside the gene matches. The CDR3 length is 15 residues. The germline gives CDR1 MNHEY, CDR2 SMNVEV (reference sequence). Written as DNA, the CDR3 is TGTGCCAGCAGGCCCCCACTAGCGTTCCAAGAGACCCAGTACTTC. The encoded protein is CASRPPLAFQETQYF.

This clonotype is labeled as medium-sized. This chain joins TRBV20-1 and TRBJ2-3; D may match TRBD1 or TRBD2 (6 bases each). Germline V gene sequence: CDR1 DFQATT, CDR2 SNEGSKA (reference sequence). The CDR3 totals 15 residues. The V end was cut by 5 bases, the J end by 5 bases, with 20 bases between. The CDR3 loop is CSAGGQGSGKDTQYF. The CDR3 DNA reads as TGCAGTGCTGGGGGGCAGGGGAGTGGAAAAGATACGCAGTATTTT.

This clonotype was seen a few times. V is TRBV20-1 and J is TRBJ2-2; 9 bases line up with TRBD2. Germline CDR1 and CDR2: DFQATT and SNEGSKA (reference sequence). V dropped 6 bases and J dropped 5; count of bases not matched to a gene: 4. This CDR3 contains 13 residues. CDR3 residues: CSAQTSGTGELFF. The CDR3 DNA reads TGCAGTGCCCAGACTAGCGGTACCGGGGAGCTGTTTTTT.

The rearrangement uses TRBV6-2 or TRBV6-3 and TRBJ1-1; no firm D call. Germline CDR1 MNHEY, CDR2 SVGEGT. The V gene lost 6 bases and the J gene lost 0 bases, with 8 bases spanning the gap. This CDR3 has 13 residues. CDR3 amino acids: CASRRTMNTEAFF. The CDR3 DNA reads as TGTGCCAGCAGACGGACCATGAACACTGAAGCTTTCTTT.

The chain is built from TRBV20-1 and TRBJ2-5; 8 bases map to TRBD2. V shed 6 bases and J 5 bases; nucleotides not matched to a gene: 5. CDR1 and CDR2 from the germline V gene are DFQATT and SNEGSKA (reference sequence). The length of the CDR3 is 12 residues. CDR3 nucleotides: TGCAGTGCCGGGGGGGTCTCGGAGACCCAGTACTTC. This codes for CSAGGVSETQYF.